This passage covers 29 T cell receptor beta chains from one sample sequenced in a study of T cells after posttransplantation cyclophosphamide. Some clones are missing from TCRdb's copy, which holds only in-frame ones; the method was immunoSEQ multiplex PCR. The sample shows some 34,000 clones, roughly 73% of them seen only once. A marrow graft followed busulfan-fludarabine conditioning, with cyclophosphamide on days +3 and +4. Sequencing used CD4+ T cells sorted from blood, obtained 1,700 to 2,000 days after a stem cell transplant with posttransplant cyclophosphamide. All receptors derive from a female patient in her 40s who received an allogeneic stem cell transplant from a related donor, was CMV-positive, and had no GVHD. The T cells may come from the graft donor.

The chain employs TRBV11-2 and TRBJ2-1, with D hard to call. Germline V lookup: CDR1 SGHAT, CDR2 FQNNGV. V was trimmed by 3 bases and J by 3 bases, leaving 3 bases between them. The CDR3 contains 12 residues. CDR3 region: CASSFVYNEQFF. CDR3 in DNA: TGTGCCAGCAGCTTCGTCTACAATGAGCAGTTCTTC.

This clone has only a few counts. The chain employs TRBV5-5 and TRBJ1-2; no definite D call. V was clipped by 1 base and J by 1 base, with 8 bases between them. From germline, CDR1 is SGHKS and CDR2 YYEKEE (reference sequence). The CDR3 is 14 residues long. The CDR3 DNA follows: TGTGCCAGCAGCTTGTGGGAGGGTAACTATGGCTACACCTTC. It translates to CASSLWEGNYGYTF.

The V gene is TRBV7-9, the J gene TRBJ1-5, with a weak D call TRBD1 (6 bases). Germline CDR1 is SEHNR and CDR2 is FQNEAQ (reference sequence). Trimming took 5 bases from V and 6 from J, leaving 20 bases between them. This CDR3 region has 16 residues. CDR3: CASSPSTGNSGQPQHF. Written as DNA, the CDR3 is TGTGCCAGCAGCCCTAGCACAGGGAATTCAGGTCAGCCCCAGCATTTT.

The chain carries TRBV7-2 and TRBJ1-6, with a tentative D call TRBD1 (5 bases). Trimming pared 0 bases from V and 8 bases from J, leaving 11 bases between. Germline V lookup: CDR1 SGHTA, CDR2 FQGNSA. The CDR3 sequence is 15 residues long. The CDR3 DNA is TGTGCCAGCAGCTTAGCGGGGGGTAAGGATTCACCCCTCCACTTT. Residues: CASSLAGGKDSPLHF.

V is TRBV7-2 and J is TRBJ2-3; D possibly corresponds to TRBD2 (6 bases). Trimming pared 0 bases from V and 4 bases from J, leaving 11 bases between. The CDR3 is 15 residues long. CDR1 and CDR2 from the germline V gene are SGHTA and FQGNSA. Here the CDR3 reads CASSLANPGADTQYF. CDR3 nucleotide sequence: TGTGCCAGCAGCTTAGCGAACCCGGGAGCAGATACGCAGTATTTT.

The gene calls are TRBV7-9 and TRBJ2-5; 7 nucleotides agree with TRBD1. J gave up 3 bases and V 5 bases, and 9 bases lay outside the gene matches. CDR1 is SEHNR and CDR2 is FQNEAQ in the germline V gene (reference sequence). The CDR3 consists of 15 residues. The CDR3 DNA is TGTGCCAGCAGCGCCCTAGGGGGCCAGGAAGAGACCCAGTACTTC. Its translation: CASSALGGQEETQYF.

The DNA for the CDR3 is TGTGCCAGCAGGTTACGGAGTTCACCCCTCCACTTT. Its protein is CASRLRSSPLHF. V usage is TRBV6-5 and J usage is TRBJ1-6; the D is unclear. The CDR3 covers 12 residues. Germline CDR1 and CDR2: MNHEY and SVGAGI. The ends were cut back, 6 bases at V and 9 bases at J, with 9 bases in the middle.

For the CDR3, the DNA is TGTGCCATCAGCCCCCTCTTGGCCACCCGGGAGTATTTCTCTGGGGCCAACGTCCTGACTTTC. It specifies CAISPLLATREYFSGANVLTF. The genes are TRBV10-3 and TRBJ2-6; tentatively, D is TRBD2 (6 bases). V was cut by 6 bases and J by 0 bases, with 27 bases left in between. The germline CDR1 and CDR2 sequences are ENHRY and SYGVKD. This CDR3 comprises 21 residues.

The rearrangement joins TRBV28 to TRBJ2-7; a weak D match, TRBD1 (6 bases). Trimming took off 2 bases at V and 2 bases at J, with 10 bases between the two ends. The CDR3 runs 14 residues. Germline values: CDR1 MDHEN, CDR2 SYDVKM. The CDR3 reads CASSLTGQTYEQYF. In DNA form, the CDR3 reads TGTGCCAGCAGTTTAACGGGACAAACCTACGAGCAGTACTTC. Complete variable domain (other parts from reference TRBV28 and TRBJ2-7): DVKVTQSSRYLVKRTGEKVFLECVQDMDHENMFWYRQDPGLGLRLIYFSYDVKMKEKGDIPEGYSVSREKKERFSLILESASTNQTSMYLCASSLTGQTYEQYFGPGTRLTVT.

CDR3 sequence: CATSRNRGTEAFF. The CDR3 DNA follows: TGTGCCACCAGCAGAAACAGGGGTACTGAAGCTTTCTTT. The V gene is TRBV15, the J gene TRBJ1-1; TRBD1 agrees at 7 bases. Losses at the gene ends were 2 bases for V and 5 bases for J; bases not matched to a gene: 2. The length of the CDR3 is 13 residues. CDR1 LNHNV and CDR2 YYDKDF come from the germline V gene (reference sequence).

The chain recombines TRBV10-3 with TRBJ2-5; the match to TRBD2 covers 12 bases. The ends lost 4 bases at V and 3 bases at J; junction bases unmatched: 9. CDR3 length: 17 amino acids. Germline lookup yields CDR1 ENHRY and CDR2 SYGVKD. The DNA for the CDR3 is TGTGCCATCAGTGGAGGAGCTAGCGGGGGGGGAAAAGAGACCCAGTACTTC. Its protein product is CAISGGASGGGKETQYF.

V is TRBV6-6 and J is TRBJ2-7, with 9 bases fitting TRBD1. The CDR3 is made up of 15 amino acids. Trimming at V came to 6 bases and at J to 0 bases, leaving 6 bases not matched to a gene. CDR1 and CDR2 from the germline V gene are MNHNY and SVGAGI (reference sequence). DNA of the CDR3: TGTGCCAGCAGACCGGACAGGGGAAGCTCCTACGAGCAGTACTTC. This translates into CASRPDRGSSYEQYF.

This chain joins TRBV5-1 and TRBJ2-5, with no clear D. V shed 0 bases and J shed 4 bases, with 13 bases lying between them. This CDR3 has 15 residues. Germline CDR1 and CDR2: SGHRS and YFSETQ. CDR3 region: CASSLDSTSGETQYF. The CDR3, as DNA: TGCGCCAGCAGCTTGGACAGTACCTCCGGAGAGACCCAGTACTTC. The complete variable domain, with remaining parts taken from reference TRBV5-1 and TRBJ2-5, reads KAGVTQTPRYLIKTRGQQVTLSCSPISGHRSVSWYQQTPGQGLQFLFEYFSETQRNKGNFPGRFSGRQFSNSRSEMNVSTLELGDSALYLCASSLDSTSGETQYFGPGTRLLVL.

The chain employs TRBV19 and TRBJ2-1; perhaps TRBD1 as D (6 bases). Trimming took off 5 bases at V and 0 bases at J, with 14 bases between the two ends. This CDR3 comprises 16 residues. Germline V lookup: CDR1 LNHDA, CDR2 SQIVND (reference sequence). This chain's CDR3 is CASSPDSLTSYNEQFF. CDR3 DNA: TGTGCCAGTAGTCCGGACAGCTTAACCTCCTACAATGAGCAGTTCTTC.

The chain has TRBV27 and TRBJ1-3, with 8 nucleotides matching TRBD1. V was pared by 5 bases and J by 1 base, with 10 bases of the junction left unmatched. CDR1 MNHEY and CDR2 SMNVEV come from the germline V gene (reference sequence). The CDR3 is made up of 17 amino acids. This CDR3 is CASSPRGPGRSGNTIYF. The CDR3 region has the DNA TGTGCCAGCAGTCCCAGGGGGCCGGGGAGGTCTGGAAACACCATATATTTT.

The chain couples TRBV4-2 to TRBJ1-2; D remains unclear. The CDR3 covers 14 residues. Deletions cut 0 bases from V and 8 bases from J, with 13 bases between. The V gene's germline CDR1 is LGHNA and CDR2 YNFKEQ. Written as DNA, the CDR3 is TGTGCCAGCAGCCAAGATTTAGGAGGGTTCGGCTACACCTTC. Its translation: CASSQDLGGFGYTF.

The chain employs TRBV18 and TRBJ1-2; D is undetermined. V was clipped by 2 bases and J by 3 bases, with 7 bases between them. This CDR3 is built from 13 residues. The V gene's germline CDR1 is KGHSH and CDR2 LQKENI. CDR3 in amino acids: CASSPEADYGYTF. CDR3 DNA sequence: TGTGCCAGCTCACCAGAGGCGGACTATGGCTACACCTTC. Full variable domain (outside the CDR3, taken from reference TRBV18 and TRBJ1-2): NAGVMQNPRHLVRRRGQEARLRCSPMKGHSHVYWYRQLPEEGLKFMVYLQKENIIDESGMPKERFSAEFPKEGPSILRIQQVVRGDSAAYFCASSPEADYGYTFGSGTRLTVV.

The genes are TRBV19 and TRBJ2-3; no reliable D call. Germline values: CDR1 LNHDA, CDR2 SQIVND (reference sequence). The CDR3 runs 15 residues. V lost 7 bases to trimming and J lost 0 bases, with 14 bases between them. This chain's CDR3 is CASTPSVSSTDTQYF. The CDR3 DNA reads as TGTGCCAGTACTCCTTCTGTGTCGAGCACAGATACGCAGTATTTT.

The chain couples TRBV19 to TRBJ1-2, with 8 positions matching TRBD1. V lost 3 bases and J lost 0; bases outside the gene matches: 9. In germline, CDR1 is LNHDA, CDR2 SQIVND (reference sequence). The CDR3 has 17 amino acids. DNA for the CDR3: TGTGCCAGTAGTATTGGGGACAGGCTTCTGTCTAACTATGGCTACACCTTC. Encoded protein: CASSIGDRLLSNYGYTF.

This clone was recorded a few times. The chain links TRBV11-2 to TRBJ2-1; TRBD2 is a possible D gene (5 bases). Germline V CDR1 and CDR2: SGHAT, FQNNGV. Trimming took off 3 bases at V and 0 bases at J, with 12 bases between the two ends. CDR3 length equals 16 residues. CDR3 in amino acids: CASSFGAGRSYNEQFF. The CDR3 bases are TGTGCCAGCAGCTTTGGTGCGGGCCGCTCCTACAATGAGCAGTTCTTC.

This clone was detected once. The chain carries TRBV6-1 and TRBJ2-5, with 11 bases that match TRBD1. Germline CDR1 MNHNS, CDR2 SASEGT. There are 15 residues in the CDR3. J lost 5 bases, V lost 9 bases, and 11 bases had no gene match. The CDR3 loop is CASRVGQGALETQYF. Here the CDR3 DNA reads TGTGCCAGTAGAGTAGGACAGGGGGCTTTGGAGACCCAGTACTTC.

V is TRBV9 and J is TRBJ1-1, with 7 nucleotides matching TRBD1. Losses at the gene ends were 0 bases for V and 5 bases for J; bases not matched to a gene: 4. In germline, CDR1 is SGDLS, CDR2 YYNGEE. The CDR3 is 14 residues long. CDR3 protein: CASSVALQGTEAFF. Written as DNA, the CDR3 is TGTGCCAGCAGCGTAGCTCTACAGGGGACTGAAGCTTTCTTT.

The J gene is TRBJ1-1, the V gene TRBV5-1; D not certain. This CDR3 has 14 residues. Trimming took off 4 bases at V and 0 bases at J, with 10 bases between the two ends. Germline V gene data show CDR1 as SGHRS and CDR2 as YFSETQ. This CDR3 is CASSPQSMNTEAFF. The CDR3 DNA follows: TGCGCCAGCAGCCCCCAGTCCATGAACACTGAAGCTTTCTTT. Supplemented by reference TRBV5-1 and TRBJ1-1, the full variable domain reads KAGVTQTPRYLIKTRGQQVTLSCSPISGHRSVSWYQQTPGQGLQFLFEYFSETQRNKGNFPGRFSGRQFSNSRSEMNVSTLELGDSALYLCASSPQSMNTEAFFGQGTRLTVV.

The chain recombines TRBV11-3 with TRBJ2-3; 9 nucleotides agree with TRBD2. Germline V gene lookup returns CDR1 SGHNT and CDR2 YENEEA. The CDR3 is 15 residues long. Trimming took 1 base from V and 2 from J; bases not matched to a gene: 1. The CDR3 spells CASSLGGGDTDTQYF. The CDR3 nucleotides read TGTGCCAGCAGCTTAGGCGGGGGGGACACAGATACGCAGTATTTT. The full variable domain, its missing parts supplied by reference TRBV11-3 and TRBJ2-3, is EAGVVQSPRYKIIEKKQPVAFWCNPISGHNTLYWYLQNLGQGPELLIRYENEEAVDDSQLPKDRFSAERLKGVDSTLKIQPAELGDSAVYLCASSLGGGDTDTQYFGPGTRLTVL.

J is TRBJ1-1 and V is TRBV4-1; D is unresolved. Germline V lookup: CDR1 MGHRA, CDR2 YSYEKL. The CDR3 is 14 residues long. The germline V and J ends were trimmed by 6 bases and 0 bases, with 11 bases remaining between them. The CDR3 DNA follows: TGCGCCAGCAGACGGGTCGGCATGAACACTGAAGCTTTCTTT. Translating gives CASRRVGMNTEAFF.

CDR3 nucleotides: TGTGCCAGCAGTGCCGGAGGACAGGGGTTTTCCTATGGCTACACCTTC. It yields the protein CASSAGGQGFSYGYTF. The chain couples TRBV6-4 to TRBJ1-2; 9 bases match TRBD1. Per the germline V gene, CDR1 is MRHNA and CDR2 is SNTAGT. V gave up 4 bases and J gave up 4 bases; unmatched junction bases: 10. This CDR3 comprises 16 residues.

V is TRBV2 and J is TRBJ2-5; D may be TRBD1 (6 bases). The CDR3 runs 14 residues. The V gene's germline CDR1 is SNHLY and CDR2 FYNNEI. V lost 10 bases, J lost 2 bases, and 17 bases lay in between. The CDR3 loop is CATQSGALQETQYF. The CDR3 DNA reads TGTGCCACCCAGTCAGGGGCCCTTCAAGAGACCCAGTACTTC.

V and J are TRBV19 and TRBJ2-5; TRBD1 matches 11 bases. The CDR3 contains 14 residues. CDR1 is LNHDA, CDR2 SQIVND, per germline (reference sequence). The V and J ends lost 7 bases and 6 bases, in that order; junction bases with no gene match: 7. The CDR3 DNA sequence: TGTGCCAGTATGAGAGGACAGGGGGCGAAGACCCAGTACTTC. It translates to CASMRGQGAKTQYF. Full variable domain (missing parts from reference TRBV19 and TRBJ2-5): DGGITQSPKYLFRKEGQNVTLSCEQNLNHDAMYWYRQDPGQGLRLIYYSQIVNDFQKGDIAEGYSVSREKKESFPLTVTSAQKNPTAFYLCASMRGQGAKTQYFGPGTRLLVL.

CDR3 in DNA: TGTGCCAGTGCCGGGACAGGGGGCTCCGGGGAGCTGTTTTTT. Amino acid sequence: CASAGTGGSGELFF. The chain joins TRBV19 to TRBJ2-2, with 12 nucleotides matching TRBD1. Germline assignment: CDR1 LNHDA and CDR2 SQIVND (reference sequence). The length of the CDR3 is 14 residues. The ends lost 8 bases at V and 6 bases at J; junction bases unmatched: 4.